Detailed here is one T cell receptor (beta chain). The target antigen is unknown. Between the trimmed V and J ends, which lost 5 bases and 3 bases, there was a span of 20 bases. The germline CDR1 and CDR2 sequences are LGHNT and FRNRAP. This CDR3 spans 17 amino acids. The assay was immunoSEQ multiplex PCR, and TCRdb's table has in-frame clones only and misses some. The sample gives around 100,000 clones, more than 80% of which show up once; 0.23% is in the top ten. This sample was included in a study of graft-versus-host responses after intestinal transplantation. Notes on the study in general: Recipient bone marrow held GvH clones, some seen earlier in ileum or blood. Maximum circulating GvH clone levels tracked with early post-transplant HvG decreases.

V usage is TRBV12-5 and J usage is TRBJ1-5; D unclear. The sequence derives from a human donor who was the organ donor for an intestinal transplant. Sequenced material: unstimulated CD4+ T cells sorted from spleen or lymph node cells, taken before transplant. CDR3 bases: TGTGCTAGTGGTCCCCCCCCGGACGCCTGGGACAATCAGCCCCAGCATTTT. Its protein product is CASGPPPDAWDNQPQHF.